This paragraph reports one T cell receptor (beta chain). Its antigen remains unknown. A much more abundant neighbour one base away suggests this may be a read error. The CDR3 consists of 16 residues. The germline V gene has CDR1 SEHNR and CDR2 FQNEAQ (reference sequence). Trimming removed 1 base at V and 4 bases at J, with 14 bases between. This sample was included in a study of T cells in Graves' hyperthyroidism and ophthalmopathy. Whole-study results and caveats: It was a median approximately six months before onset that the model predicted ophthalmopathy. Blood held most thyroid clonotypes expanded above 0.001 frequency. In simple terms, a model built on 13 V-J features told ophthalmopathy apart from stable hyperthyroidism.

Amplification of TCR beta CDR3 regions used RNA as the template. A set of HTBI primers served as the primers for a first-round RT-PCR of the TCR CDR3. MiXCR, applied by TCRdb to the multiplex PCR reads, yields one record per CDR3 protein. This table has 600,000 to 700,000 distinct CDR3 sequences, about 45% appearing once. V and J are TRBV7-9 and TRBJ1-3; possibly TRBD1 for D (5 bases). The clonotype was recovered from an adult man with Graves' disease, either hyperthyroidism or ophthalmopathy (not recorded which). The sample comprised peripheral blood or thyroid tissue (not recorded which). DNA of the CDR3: TGTGCCAGCAGCTTAGAGGCCACAGGCCTGGGAAACACCATATATTTT. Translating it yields CASSLEATGLGNTIYF.